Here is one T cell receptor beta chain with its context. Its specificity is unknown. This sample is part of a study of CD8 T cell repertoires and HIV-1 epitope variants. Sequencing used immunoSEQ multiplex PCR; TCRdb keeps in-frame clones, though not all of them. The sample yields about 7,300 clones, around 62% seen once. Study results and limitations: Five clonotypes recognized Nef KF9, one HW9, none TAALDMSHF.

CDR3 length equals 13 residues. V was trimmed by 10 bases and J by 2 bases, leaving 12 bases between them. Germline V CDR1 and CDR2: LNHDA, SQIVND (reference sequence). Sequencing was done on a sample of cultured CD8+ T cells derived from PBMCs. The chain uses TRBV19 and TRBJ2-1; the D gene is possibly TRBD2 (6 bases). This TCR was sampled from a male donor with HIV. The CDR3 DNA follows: TGTGCCACCGAAACTAGCACCTACAATGAGCAGTTCTTC. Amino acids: CATETSTYNEQFF.